These T cell receptor beta chains were read from a single sample in a study of cytomegalovirus exposure and HLA in healthy donors. Profiling relied on immunoSEQ multiplex PCR, and the TCRdb table lists in-frame clones only, not all of them. Among 100,000 or so clones listed, roughly three quarters were seen once. Sample: PBMCs. These receptors originate from a female donor in good health and CMV-seropositive. Both conserved end residues are trimmed from each CDR3. Where a row states a size, it is once, few, many or the class of an expanded clone; other rows omit it.

size | J | V | CDR3
few | TRBJ1-1 | TRBV10-3 | ASSEGKGLGTEAF
. | TRBJ2-1 | TRBV19 | ASSETGGSYNEQF
few | TRBJ2-3 | TRBV5-5 | ASSLVPGLNTDTQY
. | TRBJ1-1 | TRBV7-9 | ASSPERYDEAF
few | TRBJ2-1 | TRBV27 | ASSWGTSGSNEQF
. | TRBJ2-1 | TRBV15 | ATSRDPVGAGGLNEQF
few | TRBJ1-6 | TRBV5-1 | ASSLEGTGSSPLH
. | TRBJ1-4 | TRBV19 | ASSPDRGAEKLF
. | TRBJ2-3 | TRBV9 | ASSVTGYIDTQY
. | TRBJ2-6 | TRBV19 | ASRGSSGANVLT
. | TRBJ2-4 | TRBV2 | ASSEAFGGKNSQY
once | TRBJ2-7 | TRBV7-8 | ASRRSGIGDEQY
few | TRBJ2-1 | TRBV5-1 | ASSLTGAGGYNEQF
. | TRBJ2-1 | TRBV6-5 | ASRPGQGNNEQF
. | TRBJ1-5 | TRBV28 | ASSSPPGLNQPQH
. | TRBJ1-1 | TRBV27 | ASSLSQTYKNTEAF
. | TRBJ1-1 | TRBV7-2 | ASSLVGNTEAF
. | TRBJ1-2 | TRBV28 | ASSLDRGTYT
. | TRBJ2-1 | TRBV13 | ASSSSPGLAGGPRF
. | TRBJ2-1 | TRBV11-2 | ASSQIAGGPGNEQF
. | TRBJ1-1 | TRBV5-4 | ASSPEGYRNTEAF
. | TRBJ2-7 | TRBV7-8 | ASSPQGPGEQY
few | TRBJ1-3 | TRBV5-4 | ASSLGPTSSVGNTIY
. | TRBJ2-7 | TRBV10-3 | AISVALSYEQY